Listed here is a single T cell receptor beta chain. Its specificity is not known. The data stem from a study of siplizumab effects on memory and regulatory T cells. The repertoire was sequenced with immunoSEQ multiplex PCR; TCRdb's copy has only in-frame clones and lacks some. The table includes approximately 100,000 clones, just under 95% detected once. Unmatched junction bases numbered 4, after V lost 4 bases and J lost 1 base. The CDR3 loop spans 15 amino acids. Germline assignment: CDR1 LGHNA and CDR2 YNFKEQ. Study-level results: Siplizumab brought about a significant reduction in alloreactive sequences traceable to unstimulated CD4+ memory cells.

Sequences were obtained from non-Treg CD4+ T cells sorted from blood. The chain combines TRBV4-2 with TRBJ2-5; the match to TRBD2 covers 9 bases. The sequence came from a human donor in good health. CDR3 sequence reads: CASSRSGGPQETQYF. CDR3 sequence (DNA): TGTGCCAGCAGCCGTAGCGGGGGACCCCAAGAGACCCAGTACTTC.